Following are 23 T cell receptor beta chains from one sample sequenced in a study of cytomegalovirus exposure and HLA in healthy donors. Primers included in the PCR were 60 Vbeta and 13 Jbeta primers. Profiling relied on immunoSEQ multiplex PCR, and the TCRdb table lists in-frame clones only, not all of them. The sample shows 160,000 or so clones, roughly 80% of them seen only once. The sample taken for sequencing was PBMCs. The receptors here all came from a male donor in good health and CMV-seropositive.

This chain links TRBV18 with TRBJ1-2, with D possibly matching TRBD1 (5 bases). Germline CDR1 KGHSH, CDR2 LQKENI. CDR3 length equals 15 residues. Trimming pared 3 bases from V and 4 bases from J, leaving 15 bases between. DNA for the CDR3: TGTGCCAGCTCACCCACGGGGGGGGACCTCTATGGCTACACCTTC. This gives the protein CASSPTGGDLYGYTF.

This clone was observed a few times. The chain has TRBV25-1 and TRBJ2-7; TRBD2 matches 11 bases. The trim removed 8 bases at V and 2 bases at J, leaving 2 bases unmatched. Germline V gene lookup returns CDR1 MGHDK and CDR2 SYGVNS. The CDR3 has 13 amino acids. The CDR3 coding sequence is TGTGCCAGCGGGACTAGCGGAGCCTACGAGCAGTACTTC. Its translation: CASGTSGAYEQYF.

The chain joins TRBV29-1 to TRBJ2-5, with a possible D match to TRBD2 (5 bases). Deletions cut 8 bases from V and 4 bases from J, with 11 bases between. Germline loops: CDR1 SQVTM, CDR2 ANQGSEA. The CDR3 spans 11 residues. Written as DNA, the CDR3 is TGCAGCACCGAGGAGGTAGAGACCCAGTACTTC. Encoded protein: CSTEEVETQYF.

The chain employs TRBV4-1 and TRBJ2-1; D unresolved. V was pared by 1 base and J by 0 bases, with 13 bases between. Per the germline V gene, CDR1 is MGHRA and CDR2 is YSYEKL. CDR3 length equals 17 residues. CDR3 protein: CASSQVTAASSYNEQFF. In nucleotides, the CDR3 is TGCGCCAGCAGCCAAGTCACCGCCGCCAGCTCCTACAATGAGCAGTTCTTC.

The chain recombines TRBV4-2 with TRBJ2-1; 7 nucleotides match TRBD1. With V trimmed by 1 base and J by 6 bases, 6 bases remained unmatched. Per the germline V gene, CDR1 is LGHNA and CDR2 is YNFKEQ. The CDR3 has 15 amino acids. CDR3 region: CASSQVGQLCNEQFF. In DNA form, the CDR3 reads TGTGCCAGCAGCCAAGTGGGACAGCTATGCAATGAGCAGTTCTTC.

The V and J genes are TRBV18 and TRBJ1-3; unclear D gene. The V end lost 2 bases, the J end lost 5 bases, and 19 bases lay between the germline ends. This CDR3 contains 17 residues. Germline V gene lookup returns CDR1 KGHSH and CDR2 LQKENI. In nucleotides, the CDR3 is TGTGCCAGCTCACCAGGACCCATCGTGGGAGTCAGAAACACCATATATTTT. This translates into CASSPGPIVGVRNTIYF.

This sequence joins TRBV7-9 and TRBJ2-6; 9 nucleotides align to TRBD1. The V segment lost 3 bases and the J segment 0 bases; nucleotides outside the gene matches: 6. The CDR3 covers 18 residues. Germline V lookup: CDR1 SEHNR, CDR2 FQNEAQ (reference sequence). CDR3 amino acids: CASSLTGGKGSGANVLTF. DNA of the CDR3: TGTGCCAGCAGCTTGACAGGGGGGAAGGGCTCTGGGGCCAACGTCCTGACTTTC.

This clone was counted only a few times. J is TRBJ1-2 and V is TRBV7-2, with 8 bases identical to TRBD1. V lost 5 bases, J lost 5 bases, and 7 bases stayed unmatched. Per the germline V gene, CDR1 is SGHTA and CDR2 is FQGNSA. The CDR3 spans 14 residues. In nucleotides, the CDR3 is TGTGCCAGCAGCCCTGGACAGGGAGAGTATGGCTACACCTTC. It yields the protein CASSPGQGEYGYTF.

The CDR3 spells CASSADRANTQYF. DNA for the CDR3: TGTGCCAGCAGCGCGGACAGGGCAAATACGCAGTATTTT. The gene calls are TRBV14 and TRBJ2-3; 8 bases line up with TRBD1. The CDR3 covers 13 residues. V gave up 5 bases and J gave up 7 bases; unmatched junction bases: 5. The germline CDR1 and CDR2 sequences are SGHDN and FVKESK.

The chain couples TRBV18 to TRBJ1-1, with TRBD1 as a possible D gene (6 bases). The germline V gene encodes CDR1 KGHSH and CDR2 LQKENI. Trimming removed 4 bases at V and 1 base at J, with 13 bases between. The CDR3 has 15 residues. The CDR3 loop reads CASSRGGGRNTEAFF. Here the CDR3 DNA reads TGTGCCAGCTCACGGGGTGGGGGCAGGAACACTGAAGCTTTCTTT.

The chain recombines TRBV6-5 with TRBJ2-7; 13 bases align to TRBD2. Germline CDR1 and CDR2: MNHEY and SVGAGI. This CDR3 comprises 14 residues. The ends lost 6 bases at V and 3 bases at J; junction bases unmatched: 2. DNA for the CDR3: TGTGCCAGCAGGCGACTAGCGGGAGGCTACGAGCAGTACTTC. Translated: CASRRLAGGYEQYF.

The V and J genes are TRBV19 and TRBJ1-2; weak D call: TRBD1 (6 bases). Germline loops: CDR1 LNHDA, CDR2 SQIVND (reference sequence). The V and J ends lost 4 bases and 8 bases respectively, with 20 bases between them. CDR3 size: 15 residues. The CDR3 region is CASSTSPGHRAGYTF. The CDR3 region has the DNA TGTGCCAGTAGTACTTCGCCGGGACACCGGGCGGGCTACACCTTC.

V usage is TRBV19 and J usage is TRBJ1-1; 9 bases agree with TRBD1. The junction had 3 bases not matched to a gene; V was cut back by 6 bases and J by 1 base. CDR1 and CDR2 from the germline V gene are LNHDA and SQIVND (reference sequence). The CDR3 runs 14 residues. The CDR3 reads CASSWDRANTEAFF. DNA for the CDR3: TGTGCCAGTAGCTGGGACAGGGCGAACACTGAAGCTTTCTTT.

This clone was detected only a few times. The chain employs TRBV10-3 and TRBJ2-1, with 7 positions matching TRBD2. The CDR3 has 17 amino acids. In germline, CDR1 is ENHRY, CDR2 SYGVKD. The ends lost 7 bases at V and 1 base at J; junction bases unmatched: 13. CDR3 sequence (DNA): TGTGCCATCACTACATCAGGCGGGAGCGGGTCCTACAATGAGCAGTTCTTC. Its protein is CAITTSGGSGSYNEQFF.

CDR3 nucleotides: TGTGCCAGCAGCGCTAGGCTAGGGAACACCGGGGAGCTGTTTTTT. Translation gives CASSARLGNTGELFF. The chain combines TRBV9 with TRBJ2-2; no reliable D call. V gave up 3 bases and J gave up 1 base, with 10 bases separating them. The CDR3 contains 15 residues. Germline CDR1 is SGDLS and CDR2 is YYNGEE.

The chain uses TRBV4-1 and TRBJ2-7; 8 bases fit TRBD1. The CDR3 contains 15 residues. The ends lost 0 bases at V and 5 bases at J; junction bases unmatched: 6. Germline lookup yields CDR1 MGHRA and CDR2 YSYEKL. For the CDR3, the DNA is TGCGCCAGCAGCCAAGATGGACAGGGAATGGACGAGCAGTACTTC. Amino acid sequence: CASSQDGQGMDEQYF.

The chain couples TRBV28 to TRBJ2-2; D uncertain. Trimming removed 8 bases at V and 3 bases at J, with 13 bases between. CDR3 length equals 14 residues. The germline CDR1 and CDR2 sequences are MDHEN and SYDVKM. Here the CDR3 reads CASETQLDTGELFF. As DNA, the CDR3 is TGTGCCAGCGAAACCCAATTAGACACCGGGGAGCTGTTTTTT.

The genes are TRBV7-9 and TRBJ2-7; weak D call: TRBD2 (5 bases). Per germline, CDR1 SEHNR and CDR2 FQNEAQ (reference sequence). V was pared by 1 base and J by 4 bases, with 14 bases between. The CDR3 consists of 15 residues. The CDR3 sequence is CASSLEGGRGYEQYF. The CDR3 region has the DNA TGTGCCAGCAGCTTAGAGGGTGGGAGAGGGTACGAGCAGTACTTC.

The chain carries TRBV27 and TRBJ2-7, with 11 nucleotides matching TRBD1. This CDR3 spans 16 amino acids. Trimming removed 5 bases from V and 3 bases from J; junction bases left unmatched: 9. CDR1 is MNHEY, CDR2 SMNVEV, per germline (reference sequence). The chain's CDR3 is CASSPSPGQGVYEQYF. The DNA of the CDR3 is TGTGCCAGCAGTCCTTCCCCGGGACAGGGGGTCTACGAGCAGTACTTC.

This clone has a single count. V usage is TRBV29-1 and J usage is TRBJ1-1; 9 positions match TRBD1. The CDR3 runs to 15 residues. V was clipped by 5 bases and J by 3 bases; unmatched bases: 10. CDR1 SQVTM and CDR2 ANQGSEA come from the germline V gene. CDR3 amino acids: CSVTNRGRGYTEAFF. The CDR3 DNA is TGCAGCGTTACCAACAGGGGGCGAGGATACACTGAAGCTTTCTTT.

The rearrangement joins TRBV6-5 to TRBJ1-2; no definite D call. CDR1 MNHEY and CDR2 SVGAGI come from the germline V gene. This CDR3 has 16 amino acids. Trimming removed 6 bases at V and 2 bases at J, with 19 bases between. CDR3 DNA: TGTGCCAGCAGCTACGGGGAGCGGGGTCAAAACTATGGCTACACCTTC. It specifies CASSYGERGQNYGYTF.

The V call is TRBV19, the J call TRBJ2-2, with D possibly matching TRBD2 (5 bases). The CDR3 totals 14 residues. Germline values: CDR1 LNHDA, CDR2 SQIVND (reference sequence). Trimming removed 7 bases from V and 3 bases from J, with 12 bases in between. CDR3 DNA sequence: TGTGCCAGTAAAGGAGACTATTACACCGGGGAGCTGTTTTTT. It is translated as CASKGDYYTGELFF. The full variable domain, with the rest looked up from reference TRBV19 and TRBJ2-2, is DGGITQSPKYLFRKEGQNVTLSCEQNLNHDAMYWYRQDPGQGLRLIYYSQIVNDFQKGDIAEGYSVSREKKESFPLTVTSAQKNPTAFYLCASKGDYYTGELFFGEGSRLTVL.

The sample holds a few counts of this clone. This chain links TRBV28 with TRBJ2-7, with 13 bases lining up with TRBD2. Trimming removed 5 bases from V and 0 bases from J; junction bases left unmatched: 10. This CDR3 region has 18 residues. Per the germline V gene, CDR1 is MDHEN and CDR2 is SYDVKM. This CDR3 is CASSSSGLAGLNSYEQYF. The DNA for the CDR3 is TGTGCCAGCAGTAGTTCGGGACTAGCGGGACTGAACTCCTACGAGCAGTACTTC.